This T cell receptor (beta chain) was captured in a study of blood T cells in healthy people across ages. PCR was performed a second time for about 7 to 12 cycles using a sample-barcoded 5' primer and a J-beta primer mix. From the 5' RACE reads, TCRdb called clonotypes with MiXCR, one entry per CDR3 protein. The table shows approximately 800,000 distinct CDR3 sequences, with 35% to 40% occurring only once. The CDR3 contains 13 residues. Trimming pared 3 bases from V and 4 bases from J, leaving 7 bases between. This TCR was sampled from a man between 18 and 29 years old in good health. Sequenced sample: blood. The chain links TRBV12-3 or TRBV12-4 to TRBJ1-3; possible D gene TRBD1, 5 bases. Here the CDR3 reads CASSLRGGNTIYF. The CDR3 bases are TGTGCCAGCAGTTTGCGGGGCGGAAACACCATATATTTT.